Presented here are 2 T cell receptor beta chains from one specimen sequenced in a study of CD8 T cells in ankylosing spondylitis. Study-wide results and caveats: Seemingly characteristic of ankylosing spondylitis blood was a TCR beta motif consisting of about 8 highly homologous variants.

Via MiXCR, TCRdb re-called the 5' RACE reads, giving one row per CDR3 protein. The table includes more than 400,000 distinct CDR3 sequences, less than 6% detected once. Which antigens these TCRs recognize remains unknown. The sample consisted of blood, either unsorted or a sorted T cell fraction (not recorded which). The receptors originated from a male donor with ankylosing spondylitis.

This clonotype showed up just a few times. This chain joins TRBV7-9 and TRBJ1-2, with TRBD1 as a possible D gene (5 bases). There are 14 residues in the CDR3. Trimming took 5 bases from V and 4 from J, leaving 14 bases between them. The germline gives CDR1 SEHNR, CDR2 FQNEAQ (reference sequence). The CDR3 DNA follows: TGTGCCAGCAGCATAGGGGCTGATGGCTATGGCTACACCTTC. Translated: CASSIGADGYGYTF. The whole variable domain, filled in from reference TRBV7-9 and TRBJ1-2, reads DTGVSQNPRHKITKRGQNVTFRCDPISEHNRLYWYRQTLGQGPEFLTYFQNEAQLEKSRLLSDRFSAERPKGSFSTLEIQRTEQGDSAMYLCASSIGADGYGYTFGSGTRLTVV.

This clonotype was detected a few times. The chain combines TRBV3-1 with TRBJ1-4; TRBD1 is a possible D gene (6 bases). Germline values: CDR1 LGHDT, CDR2 YNNKEL (reference sequence). The CDR3 totals 16 residues. V lost 3 bases and J 8 bases, leaving 19 bases between the germline ends. This chain's CDR3 is CASSQSGVGAAEKLFF. In DNA, the CDR3 is TGTGCCAGCAGCCAGAGTGGGGTGGGGGCCGCCGAAAAACTGTTTTTT.